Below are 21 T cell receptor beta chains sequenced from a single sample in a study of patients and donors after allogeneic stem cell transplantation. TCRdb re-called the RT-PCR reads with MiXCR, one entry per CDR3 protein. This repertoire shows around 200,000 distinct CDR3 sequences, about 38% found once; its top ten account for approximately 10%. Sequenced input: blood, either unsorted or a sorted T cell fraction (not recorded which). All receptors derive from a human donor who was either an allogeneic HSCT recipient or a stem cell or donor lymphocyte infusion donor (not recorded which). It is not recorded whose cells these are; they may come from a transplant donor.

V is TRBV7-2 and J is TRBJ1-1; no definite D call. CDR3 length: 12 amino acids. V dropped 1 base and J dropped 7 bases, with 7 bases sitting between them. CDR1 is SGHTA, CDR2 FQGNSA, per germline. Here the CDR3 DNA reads TGTGCCAGCAGCTTAGACGGACTTGAAGCTTTCTTT. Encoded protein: CASSLDGLEAFF. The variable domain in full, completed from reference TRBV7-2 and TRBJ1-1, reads GAGVSQSPSNKVTEKGKDVELRCDPISGHTALYWYRQSLGQGLEFLIYFQGNSAPDKSGLPSDRFSAERTGGSVSTLTIQRTQQEDSAVYLCASSLDGLEAFFGQGTRLTVV.

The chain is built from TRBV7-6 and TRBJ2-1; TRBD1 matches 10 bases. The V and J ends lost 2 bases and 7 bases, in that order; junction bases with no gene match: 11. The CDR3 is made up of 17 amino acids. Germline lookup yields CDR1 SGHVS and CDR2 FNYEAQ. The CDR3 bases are TGTGCCAGCAGCTTACCCCGAAGGGGACAGGGGCCTAATGAGCAGTTCTTC. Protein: CASSLPRRGQGPNEQFF.

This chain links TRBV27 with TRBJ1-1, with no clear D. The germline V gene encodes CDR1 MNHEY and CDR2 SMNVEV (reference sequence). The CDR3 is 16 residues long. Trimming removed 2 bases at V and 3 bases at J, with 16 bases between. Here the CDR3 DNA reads TGTGCCAGCAGTTTAGGGGTGGGGATAGGAGACACTGAAGCTTTCTTT. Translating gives CASSLGVGIGDTEAFF.

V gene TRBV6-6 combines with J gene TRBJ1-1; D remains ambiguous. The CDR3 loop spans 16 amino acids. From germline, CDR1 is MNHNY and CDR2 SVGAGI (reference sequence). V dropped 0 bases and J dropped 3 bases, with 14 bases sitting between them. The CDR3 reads CASSYSRVGVDTEAFF. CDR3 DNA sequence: TGTGCCAGCAGTTACTCTAGGGTTGGTGTCGACACTGAAGCTTTCTTT.

The CDR3 coding sequence is TGCGCCAGCAGCAAGGCTGGAGCAGGCACTGAAGCTTTCTTT. Amino acid sequence: CASSKAGAGTEAFF. The genes are TRBV5-1 and TRBJ1-1; D remains ambiguous. Trimming shortened V by 4 bases and J by 4 bases, and 14 bases separated the two germline ends. The CDR3 extends over 14 amino acids. Per the germline V gene, CDR1 is SGHRS and CDR2 is YFSETQ.

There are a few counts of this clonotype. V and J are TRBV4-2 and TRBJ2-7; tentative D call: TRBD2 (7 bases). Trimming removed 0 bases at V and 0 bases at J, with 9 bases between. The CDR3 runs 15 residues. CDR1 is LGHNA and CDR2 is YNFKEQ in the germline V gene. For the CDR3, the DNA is TGTGCCAGCAGCCAAGAAGGGGGGGGCTCCTACGAGCAGTACTTC. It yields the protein CASSQEGGGSYEQYF.

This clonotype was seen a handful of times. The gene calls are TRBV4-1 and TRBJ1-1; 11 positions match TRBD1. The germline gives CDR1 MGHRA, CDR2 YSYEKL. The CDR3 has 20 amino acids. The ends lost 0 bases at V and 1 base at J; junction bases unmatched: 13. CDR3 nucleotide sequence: TGCGCCAGCAGCCAAGATTATGGGACAGGGGGGAGGTCAAGGAACACTGAAGCTTTCTTT. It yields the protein CASSQDYGTGGRSRNTEAFF.

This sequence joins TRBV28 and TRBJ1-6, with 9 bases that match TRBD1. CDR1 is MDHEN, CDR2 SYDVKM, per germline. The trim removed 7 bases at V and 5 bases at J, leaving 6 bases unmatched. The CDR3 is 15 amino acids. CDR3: CASTLTGGDNSPLHF. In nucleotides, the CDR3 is TGTGCCAGCACCCTGACAGGGGGGGATAATTCACCCCTCCACTTT.

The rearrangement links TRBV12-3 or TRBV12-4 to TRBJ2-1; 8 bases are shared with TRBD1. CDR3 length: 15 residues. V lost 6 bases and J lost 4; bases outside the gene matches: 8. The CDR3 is CASSQSGTGYNEQFF. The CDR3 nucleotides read TGTGCCAGCAGCCAATCCGGGACAGGATACAATGAGCAGTTCTTC.

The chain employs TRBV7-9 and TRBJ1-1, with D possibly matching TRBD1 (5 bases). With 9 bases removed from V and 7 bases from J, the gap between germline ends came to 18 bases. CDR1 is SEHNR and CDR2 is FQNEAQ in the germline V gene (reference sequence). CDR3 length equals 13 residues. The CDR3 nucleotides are TGTGCCAGTACGCTGGAAGGGGCAGGTGAAGCTTTCTTT. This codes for CASTLEGAGEAFF. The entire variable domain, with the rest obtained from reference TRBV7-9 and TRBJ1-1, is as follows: DTGVSQNPRHKITKRGQNVTFRCDPISEHNRLYWYRQTLGQGPEFLTYFQNEAQLEKSRLLSDRFSAERPKGSFSTLEIQRTEQGDSAMYLCASTLEGAGEAFFGQGTRLTVV.

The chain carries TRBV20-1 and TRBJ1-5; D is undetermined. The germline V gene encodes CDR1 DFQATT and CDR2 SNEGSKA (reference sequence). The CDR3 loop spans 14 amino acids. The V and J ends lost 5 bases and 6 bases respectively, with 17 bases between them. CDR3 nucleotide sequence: TGCAGTGCTCCGAATTTACAGTCGCCTCAGCCCCAGCATTTT. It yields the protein CSAPNLQSPQPQHF.

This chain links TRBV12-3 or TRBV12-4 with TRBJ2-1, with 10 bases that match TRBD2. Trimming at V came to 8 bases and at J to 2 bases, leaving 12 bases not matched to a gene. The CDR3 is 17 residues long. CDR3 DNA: TGTGCCAGCTTCCGTGGCCTACTAGCGGGGCCCTACAATGAGCAGTTCTTC. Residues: CASFRGLLAGPYNEQFF.

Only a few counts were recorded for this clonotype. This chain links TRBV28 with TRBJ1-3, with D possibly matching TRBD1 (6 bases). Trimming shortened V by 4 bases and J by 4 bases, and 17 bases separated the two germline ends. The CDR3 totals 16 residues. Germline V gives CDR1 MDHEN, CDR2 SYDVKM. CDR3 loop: CASSSSGVGAGNTIYF. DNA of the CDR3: TGTGCCAGCAGTTCCTCAGGGGTAGGGGCCGGAAACACCATATATTTT.

CDR3 in amino acids: CASSFRTGVSGELFF. CDR3 in DNA: TGCGCCAGCAGTTTTAGGACAGGGGTATCCGGGGAGCTGTTTTTT. The rearrangement uses TRBV10-2 and TRBJ2-2, with 9 bases fitting TRBD1. The CDR3 has 15 residues. V shed 5 bases, J shed 6 bases, and the junction held 7 bases outside the gene matches. The germline gives CDR1 WSHSY, CDR2 SAAADI.

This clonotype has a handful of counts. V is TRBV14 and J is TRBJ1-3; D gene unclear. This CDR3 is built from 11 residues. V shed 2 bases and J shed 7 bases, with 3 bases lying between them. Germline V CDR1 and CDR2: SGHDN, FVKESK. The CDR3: CASSQLNTIYF. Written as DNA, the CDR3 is TGTGCCAGCAGCCAACTTAACACCATATATTTT.

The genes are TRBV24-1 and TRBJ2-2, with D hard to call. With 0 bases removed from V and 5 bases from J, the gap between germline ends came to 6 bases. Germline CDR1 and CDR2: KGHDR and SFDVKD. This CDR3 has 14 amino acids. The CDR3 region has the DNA TGTGCCACCAGTGATTTGGGGCTGACCGGGGAGCTGTTTTTT. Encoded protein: CATSDLGLTGELFF.

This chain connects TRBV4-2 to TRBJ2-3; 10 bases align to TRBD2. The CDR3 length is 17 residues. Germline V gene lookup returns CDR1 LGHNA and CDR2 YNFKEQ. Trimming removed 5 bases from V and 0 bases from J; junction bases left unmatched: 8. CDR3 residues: CASSELAGVTSTDTQYF. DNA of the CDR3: TGTGCCAGCAGCGAGCTAGCGGGGGTGACTAGCACAGATACGCAGTATTTT.

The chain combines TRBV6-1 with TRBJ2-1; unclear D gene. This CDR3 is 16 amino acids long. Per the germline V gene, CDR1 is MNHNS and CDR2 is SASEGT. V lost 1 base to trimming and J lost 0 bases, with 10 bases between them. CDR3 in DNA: TGTGCCAGCAGTGAAGAAGGCTACAGCTCCTACAATGAGCAGTTCTTC. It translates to CASSEEGYSSYNEQFF.

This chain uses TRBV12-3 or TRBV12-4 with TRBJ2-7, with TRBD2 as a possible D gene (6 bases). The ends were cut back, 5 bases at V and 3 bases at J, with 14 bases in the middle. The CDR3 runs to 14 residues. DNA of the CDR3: TGTGCCAGCAGTACTTTCTCCGGGGGCTACGAGCAGTACTTC. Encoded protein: CASSTFSGGYEQYF.

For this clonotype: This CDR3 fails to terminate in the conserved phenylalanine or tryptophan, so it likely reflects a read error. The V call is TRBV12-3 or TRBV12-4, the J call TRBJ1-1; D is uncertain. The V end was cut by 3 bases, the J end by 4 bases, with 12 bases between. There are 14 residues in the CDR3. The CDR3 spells CASSLARTFTEAFL. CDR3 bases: TGTGCCAGCAGTTTGGCCCGAACGTTCACTGAAGCTTTCCTT.

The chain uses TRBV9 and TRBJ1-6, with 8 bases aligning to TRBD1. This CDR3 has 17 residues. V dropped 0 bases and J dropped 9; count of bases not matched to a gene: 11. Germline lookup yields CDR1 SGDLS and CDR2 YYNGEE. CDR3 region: CASSVDPWTGQGSPLHF. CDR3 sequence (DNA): TGTGCCAGCAGCGTAGATCCCTGGACAGGGCAGGGTTCACCCCTCCACTTT.